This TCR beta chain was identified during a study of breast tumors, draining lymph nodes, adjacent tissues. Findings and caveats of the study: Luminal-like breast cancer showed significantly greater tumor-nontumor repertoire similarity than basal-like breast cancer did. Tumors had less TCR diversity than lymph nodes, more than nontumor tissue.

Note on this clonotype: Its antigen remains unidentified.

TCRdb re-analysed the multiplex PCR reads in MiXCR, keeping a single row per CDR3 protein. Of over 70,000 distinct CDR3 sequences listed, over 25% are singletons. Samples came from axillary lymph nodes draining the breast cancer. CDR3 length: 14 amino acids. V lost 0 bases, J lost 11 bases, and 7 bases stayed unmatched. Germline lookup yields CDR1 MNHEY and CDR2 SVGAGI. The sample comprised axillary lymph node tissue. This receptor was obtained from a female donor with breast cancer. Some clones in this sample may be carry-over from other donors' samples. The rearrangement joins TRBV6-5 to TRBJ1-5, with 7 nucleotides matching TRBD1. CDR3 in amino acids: CASSYSRRGETQHF. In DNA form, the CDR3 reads TGTGCCAGCAGTTACTCCCGCAGGGGGGAGACCCAGCATTTT.